The 7 T cell receptor beta chains below come from one sample, sequenced in a study of blood T cells in healthy people across ages. The second PCR ran about 6 to 12 cycles with a sample-barcoded 5' primer and J-beta primers. Via MiXCR, TCRdb re-called the 5' RACE reads, giving one row per CDR3 protein. The sample contains 890,000 or so distinct CDR3 sequences, around 62% of which appear only once. The material sequenced was blood. Receptor source: a man aged 30 to 39 in good health.

As concerns this clonotype: This may be a read error: a much more frequent sequence differs by one nucleotide. The chain joins TRBV10-3 to TRBJ2-7, with D unclear. The V gene's germline CDR1 is ENHRY and CDR2 SYGVKD. Deletions cut 6 bases from V and 2 bases from J, with 5 bases between. The CDR3 sequence is 11 residues long. The CDR3 DNA reads TGTGCCATCAGCGGCCCCTACGAGCAGTACTTC. It encodes CAISGPYEQYF.

The rearrangement links TRBV6-2 or TRBV6-3 to TRBJ2-2; D is possibly TRBD2 (6 bases). V lost 10 bases and J 7 bases, leaving 13 bases between the germline ends. This CDR3 contains 12 residues. Per the germline V gene, CDR1 is MNHEY and CDR2 is SVGEGT. The CDR3 bases are TGTGCCACCCTATCCGGGGGCGGGGAGCTGTTTTTT. Translation: CATLSGGGELFF.

This clonotype occurred a few times. The chain employs TRBV27 and TRBJ2-6; maybe TRBD1 (6 bases). The V and J ends lost 1 base and 2 bases respectively, with 15 bases between them. The CDR3 covers 18 residues. Germline CDR1 reads MNHEY; CDR2 reads SMNVEV (reference sequence). The CDR3 DNA reads TGTGCCAGCAGTTTATATCCAGGGGATAGTACTGGGGCCAACGTCCTGACTTTC. This translates into CASSLYPGDSTGANVLTF.

This sequence joins TRBV3-1 and TRBJ1-2; no clear D. Germline values: CDR1 LGHDT, CDR2 YNNKEL (reference sequence). There are 13 residues in the CDR3. V lost 1 base and J lost 7, with 10 bases in between. The CDR3, as DNA: TGTGCCAGCAGCCAAGGGAGTTGGCGTGGCTACACCTTC. It encodes CASSQGSWRGYTF.

The chain employs TRBV4-3 and TRBJ1-2; D call uncertain. In germline, CDR1 is LGHNA, CDR2 YSLEER. V shed 0 bases and J shed 8 bases, with 13 bases lying between them. This CDR3 contains 14 residues. CDR3 loop: CASSQDSSLPGYTF. CDR3 coding DNA: TGCGCCAGCAGCCAAGATTCCAGCCTCCCCGGCTACACCTTC.

This clonotype has more than one count but fewer than ten. V is TRBV4-2 and J is TRBJ2-7, with unresolved D. Germline assignment: CDR1 LGHNA and CDR2 YNFKEQ. Trimming shortened V by 2 bases and J by 0 bases, and 8 bases separated the two germline ends. The CDR3 spans 14 residues. CDR3 amino acids: CASSQKESSYEQYF. CDR3 DNA: TGTGCCAGCAGCCAAAAGGAGAGCTCCTACGAGCAGTACTTC.

The chain uses TRBV12-3 or TRBV12-4 and TRBJ1-2, with TRBD1 as a possible D gene (5 bases). V was shortened by 2 bases and J by 0 bases, with 7 bases between the two germline ends. The CDR3 has 14 residues. The CDR3 bases are TGTGCCAGCAGTTTAAGGGGACCTAACTATGGCTACACCTTC. Its translation: CASSLRGPNYGYTF.